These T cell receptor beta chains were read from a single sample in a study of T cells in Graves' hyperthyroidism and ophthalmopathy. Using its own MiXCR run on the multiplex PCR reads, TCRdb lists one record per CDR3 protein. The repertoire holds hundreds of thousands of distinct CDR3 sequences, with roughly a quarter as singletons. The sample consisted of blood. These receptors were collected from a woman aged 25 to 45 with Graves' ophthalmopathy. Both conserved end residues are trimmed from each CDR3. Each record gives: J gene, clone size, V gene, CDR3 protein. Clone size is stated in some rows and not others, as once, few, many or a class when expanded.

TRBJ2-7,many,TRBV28,ASSLGLAGMEQY
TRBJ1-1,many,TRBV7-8,ASSLLYSTELTEAF
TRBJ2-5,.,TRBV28,ASSPPRGFGETQY
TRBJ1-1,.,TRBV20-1,SARDGGGTEAF
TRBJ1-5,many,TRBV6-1,ASSRDRAHSNQPQH
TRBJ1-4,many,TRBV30,AWSPNTGTLF
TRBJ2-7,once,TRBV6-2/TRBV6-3,ASSRAASYEQY
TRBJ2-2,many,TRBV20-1,SASGGVTGELF
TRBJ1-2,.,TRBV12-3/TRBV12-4,ASRRDRGRGDT
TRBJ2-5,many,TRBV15,ATSRDLFSASGETQY
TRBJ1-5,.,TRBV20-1,SARDSLTILPQH
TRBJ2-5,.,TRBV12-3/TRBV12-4,ASRRWAGETQY
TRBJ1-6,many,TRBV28,ASSLRGHVSPLH
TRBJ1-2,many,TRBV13,ASSRPPYGYT
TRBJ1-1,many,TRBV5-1,ASSLVISPSTEAF
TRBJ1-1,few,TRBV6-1,ASSVGLVDTEAF
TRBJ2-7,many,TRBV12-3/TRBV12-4,ASSDPSGTETYEQY
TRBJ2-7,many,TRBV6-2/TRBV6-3,ASIVLPSLYSYEQY
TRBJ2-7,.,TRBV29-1,SVTALSGTILYEQY
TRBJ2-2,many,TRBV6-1,ASRENRVANTGELF
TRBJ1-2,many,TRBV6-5,ASSYDSLHYGYT
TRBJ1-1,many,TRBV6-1,GKLGRGAEAF
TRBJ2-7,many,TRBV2,ASSPGQGTPYEQY
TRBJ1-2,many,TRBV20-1,SAADRGNYGYT
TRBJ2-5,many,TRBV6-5,ASSYSTPKETQY
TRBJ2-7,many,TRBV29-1,SVAGQGTFYEQY
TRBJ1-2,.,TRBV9,ASGSRTGTHYGYT
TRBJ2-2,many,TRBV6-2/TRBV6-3,ASSSKLAGVGELF
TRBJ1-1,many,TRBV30,AWSFPPPWNTEAF
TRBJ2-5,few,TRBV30,AWSVRAYQETQY
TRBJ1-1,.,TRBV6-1,ASRSRGFTEAF
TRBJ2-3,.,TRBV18,ASSPPIRPDTDTQY
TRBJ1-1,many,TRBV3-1,ASSQDPVTEAF
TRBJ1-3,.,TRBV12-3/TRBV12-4,ASTTRTGAGNTIY
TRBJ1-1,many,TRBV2,ASSESARTMNTEAF
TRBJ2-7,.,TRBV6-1,ASSEASSLGYEQY
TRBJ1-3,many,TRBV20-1,SARDFTSGNTIY
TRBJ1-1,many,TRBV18,ASSPGTVNTEAF
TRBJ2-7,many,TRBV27,ASSLWTSGGNEQY
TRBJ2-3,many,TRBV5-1,ASSLSRGGTDTQY
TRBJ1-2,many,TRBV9,ASSVGNRAYGYT
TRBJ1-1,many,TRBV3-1,ASSQRGDTEAF
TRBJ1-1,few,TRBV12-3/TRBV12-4,ASSLGGTGLTEAF
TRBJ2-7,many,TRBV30,ARAGQGSYEQY
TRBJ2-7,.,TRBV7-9,ASSSPGDGGYEQY
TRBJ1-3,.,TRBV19,ASSTTRTQGNTIY
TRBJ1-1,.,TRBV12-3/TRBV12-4,ASSRAVRTNTEAF